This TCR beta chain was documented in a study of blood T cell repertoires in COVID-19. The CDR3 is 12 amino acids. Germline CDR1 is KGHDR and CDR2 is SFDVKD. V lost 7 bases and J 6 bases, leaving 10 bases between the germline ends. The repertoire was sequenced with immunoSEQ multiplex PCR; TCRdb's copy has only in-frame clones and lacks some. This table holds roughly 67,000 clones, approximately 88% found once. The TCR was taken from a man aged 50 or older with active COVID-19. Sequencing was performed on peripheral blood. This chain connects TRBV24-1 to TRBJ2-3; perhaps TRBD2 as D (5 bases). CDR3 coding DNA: TGTGCCACCAGCGGACCGGGGGATACGCAGTATTTT. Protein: CATSGPGDTQYF.